This paragraph covers one T cell receptor (beta chain) sequence. This record comes from a study of human T cells and chemical hapten exposure. Time point defined: pre-sensitization, week 0. This sample's treatment: therapeutic diphenylcyclopropenone sensitization with weekly scalp DPC. The template was total RNA from unfractionated whole blood. Germline values: CDR1 LGHNA, CDR2 YSLEER. The CDR3 length is 14 residues. V gave up 0 bases and J gave up 4 bases, with 4 bases separating them. TCRdb reprocessed the RACE reads via MiXCR and lists one record per CDR3 protein. This sample has about 59,000 distinct CDR3 sequences, with about 11% found just once.

Sequenced here: whole blood, sampled in connection with sensitization to the hapten diphenylcyclopropenone (DPC). This clonotype was sampled from a woman aged 40 to 55 with alopecia areata. Some clones in this sample may be carry-over from other donors' samples. J is TRBJ2-6 and V is TRBV4-3; D is unclear. For the CDR3, the DNA is TGCGCCAGCAGCCAAGATTCAGGGGCCAACGTCCTGACTTTC. The encoded protein is CASSQDSGANVLTF.